A selection of T cell receptor beta chains follows, all from one sample in a study of CXCR3-negative and CXCR3-positive naive CD8 T cells. TCRdb reprocessed the 5' RACE reads, keeping one entry per CDR3 protein, no DNA. The listing contains approximately 40,000 distinct CDR3 sequences. Source material: memory CD8+ T cells from blood. These receptors originate from a human donor in good health. Some clones in this sample may be carry-over from other donors' samples. Each CDR3 is given with its conserved first and last residue. Each record gives: V gene, J gene, clone size, CDR3 protein. Clone size is stated in some rows and not others, as once, few, many or a class when expanded.

v_gene: TRBV20-1
j_gene: TRBJ1-2
abundance: -
CDR3aa: CSARDRETGYTF

v_gene: TRBV28
j_gene: TRBJ2-1
abundance: -
CDR3aa: CASSLLQAGGADEQFF

v_gene: TRBV7-3
j_gene: TRBJ2-1
abundance: -
CDR3aa: CASSQGQGAKDEQFF

v_gene: TRBV5-4
j_gene: TRBJ2-7
abundance: -
CDR3aa: CASSQEPGLLSYEQYF

v_gene: TRBV4-1
j_gene: TRBJ2-5
abundance: -
CDR3aa: CASSQGLATNRRQQTQYF

v_gene: TRBV29-1
j_gene: TRBJ2-3
abundance: -
CDR3aa: CSVLGLAGGSTDTQYF

v_gene: TRBV4-3
j_gene: TRBJ1-4
abundance: -
CDR3aa: CASSQDGGTGAEKLFF

v_gene: TRBV7-8
j_gene: TRBJ2-7
abundance: -
CDR3aa: CASSPGQGDSYEQYF

v_gene: TRBV7-2
j_gene: TRBJ2-7
abundance: -
CDR3aa: CASSFTGGGAYEQYF

v_gene: TRBV11-1
j_gene: TRBJ2-1
abundance: -
CDR3aa: CASSGLAREQFF

v_gene: TRBV29-1
j_gene: TRBJ1-5
abundance: -
CDR3aa: CSVDGSWEKCDQPQHF

v_gene: TRBV5-1
j_gene: TRBJ1-1
abundance: -
CDR3aa: CASRGLNTEAFF

v_gene: TRBV12-3/TRBV12-4
j_gene: TRBJ2-7
abundance: -
CDR3aa: CASSSPASAYEQYF

v_gene: TRBV10-3
j_gene: TRBJ1-1
abundance: -
CDR3aa: CAISESQTGDNTEAFF

v_gene: TRBV5-1
j_gene: TRBJ1-1
abundance: -
CDR3aa: CASSWTGLGTEAFF

v_gene: TRBV6-6
j_gene: TRBJ2-7
abundance: -
CDR3aa: CASSDHRDSKPYEQYF

v_gene: TRBV6-2/TRBV6-3
j_gene: TRBJ2-3
abundance: -
CDR3aa: CASSYDREEYTDTQYF

v_gene: TRBV29-1
j_gene: TRBJ1-2
abundance: -
CDR3aa: CSGRDLTNYGYTF

v_gene: TRBV7-9
j_gene: TRBJ1-1
abundance: -
CDR3aa: CASSLTRAILTEAFF

v_gene: TRBV29-1
j_gene: TRBJ2-2
abundance: -
CDR3aa: CSGEPMGTGELFF

v_gene: TRBV9
j_gene: TRBJ2-3
abundance: -
CDR3aa: CASSVAPASTDTQYF

v_gene: TRBV7-2
j_gene: TRBJ1-4
abundance: -
CDR3aa: CASSTRGLANEKLFF

v_gene: TRBV27
j_gene: TRBJ2-1
abundance: -
CDR3aa: CASSSLGGENNEQFF

v_gene: TRBV27
j_gene: TRBJ1-2
abundance: -
CDR3aa: CASSFGTGVGYTF

v_gene: TRBV20-1
j_gene: TRBJ1-6
abundance: -
CDR3aa: CSAPWTGPSLSPLHF

v_gene: TRBV29-1
j_gene: TRBJ2-3
abundance: -
CDR3aa: CSVEGLAAEDTQYF

v_gene: TRBV2
j_gene: TRBJ2-1
abundance: -
CDR3aa: CASSEVTERGGREQFF

v_gene: TRBV15
j_gene: TRBJ2-1
abundance: -
CDR3aa: CATSRRGPLWGGSSYNEQFF

v_gene: TRBV29-1
j_gene: TRBJ2-1
abundance: -
CDR3aa: CSVGLARDYNEQFF

v_gene: TRBV2
j_gene: TRBJ2-1
abundance: -
CDR3aa: CASSELFSGTGAHNEQFF

v_gene: TRBV6-5
j_gene: TRBJ2-7
abundance: -
CDR3aa: CASRTGTGKAYEQYF

v_gene: TRBV7-2
j_gene: TRBJ2-5
abundance: -
CDR3aa: CASSLRPVGREGLETQYF

v_gene: TRBV21-1
j_gene: TRBJ2-7
abundance: -
CDR3aa: CASSTTTGRSTYEQYF

v_gene: TRBV6-4
j_gene: TRBJ2-1
abundance: -
CDR3aa: CASSDGAGAYNEQFF

v_gene: TRBV20-1
j_gene: TRBJ2-3
abundance: -
CDR3aa: CSANTGLMADTQYF

v_gene: TRBV28
j_gene: TRBJ1-1
abundance: -
CDR3aa: CASSVGNEAEAFF

v_gene: TRBV28
j_gene: TRBJ2-1
abundance: -
CDR3aa: CPSSWDRGEGYNEQFF

v_gene: TRBV4-1
j_gene: TRBJ2-7
abundance: -
CDR3aa: CASSQYSGAYEQYF

v_gene: TRBV20-1
j_gene: TRBJ2-5
abundance: -
CDR3aa: CSAISGGAETQYF

v_gene: TRBV3-1
j_gene: TRBJ2-5
abundance: -
CDR3aa: CASSQGEREFLETQYF

v_gene: TRBV27
j_gene: TRBJ1-1
abundance: -
CDR3aa: CASSLTGAEAFF

v_gene: TRBV6-2/TRBV6-3
j_gene: TRBJ1-5
abundance: -
CDR3aa: CASSYRENQPQHF

v_gene: TRBV20-1
j_gene: TRBJ1-6
abundance: medium-sized
CDR3aa: CSAPSGTGDNSPLHF

v_gene: TRBV11-2
j_gene: TRBJ1-5
abundance: -
CDR3aa: CASSQGQGGNQPQHF

v_gene: TRBV29-1
j_gene: TRBJ1-2
abundance: -
CDR3aa: CSGDSDYGYTF

v_gene: TRBV14
j_gene: TRBJ1-2
abundance: -
CDR3aa: CASSQARGAVYGYTF

v_gene: TRBV28
j_gene: TRBJ2-3
abundance: -
CDR3aa: CASSWTVDTQYF

v_gene: TRBV6-6
j_gene: TRBJ2-2
abundance: -
CDR3aa: CASSYVRELFF

v_gene: TRBV4-2
j_gene: TRBJ2-6
abundance: -
CDR3aa: CASSPETASGANVLTF

v_gene: TRBV27
j_gene: TRBJ2-5
abundance: -
CDR3aa: CASSSPAGGPDETQYF

v_gene: TRBV12-3/TRBV12-4
j_gene: TRBJ1-2
abundance: -
CDR3aa: CASSLPPGQGNYGYTF

v_gene: TRBV5-5
j_gene: TRBJ2-1
abundance: -
CDR3aa: CASRHVFGVSYNEQFF

v_gene: TRBV4-3
j_gene: TRBJ2-4
abundance: -
CDR3aa: CASSQGTATNIQYF

v_gene: TRBV24-1
j_gene: TRBJ2-1
abundance: -
CDR3aa: CATSDSPSSYNEQFF